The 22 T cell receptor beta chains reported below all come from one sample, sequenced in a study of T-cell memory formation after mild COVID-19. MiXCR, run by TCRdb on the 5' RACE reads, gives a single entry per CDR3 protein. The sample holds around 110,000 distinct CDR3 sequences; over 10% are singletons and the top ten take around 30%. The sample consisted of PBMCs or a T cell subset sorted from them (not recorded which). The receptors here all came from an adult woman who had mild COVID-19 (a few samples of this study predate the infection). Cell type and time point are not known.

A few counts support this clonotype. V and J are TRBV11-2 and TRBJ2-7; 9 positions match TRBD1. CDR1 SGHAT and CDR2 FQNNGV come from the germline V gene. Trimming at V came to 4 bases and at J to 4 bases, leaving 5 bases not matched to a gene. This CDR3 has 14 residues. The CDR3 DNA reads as TGTGCCAGCAGCTCCGGACAGGGGAAGTACGAGCAGTACTTC. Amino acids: CASSSGQGKYEQYF.

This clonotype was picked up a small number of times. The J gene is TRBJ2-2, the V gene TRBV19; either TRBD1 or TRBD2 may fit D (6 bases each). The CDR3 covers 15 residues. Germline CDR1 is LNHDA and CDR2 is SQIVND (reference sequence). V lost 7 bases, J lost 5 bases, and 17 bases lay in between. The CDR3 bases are TGTGCCAGTATCAGAGGGGGGCCATTTACCGGGGAGCTGTTTTTT. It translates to CASIRGGPFTGELFF.

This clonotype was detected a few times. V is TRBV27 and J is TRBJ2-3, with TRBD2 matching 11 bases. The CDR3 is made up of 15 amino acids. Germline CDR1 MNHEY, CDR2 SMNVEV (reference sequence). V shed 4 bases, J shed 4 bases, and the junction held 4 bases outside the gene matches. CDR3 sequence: CASSSLAGVPDTQYF. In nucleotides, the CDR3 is TGTGCCAGCAGTTCACTAGCGGGAGTTCCAGATACGCAGTATTTT.

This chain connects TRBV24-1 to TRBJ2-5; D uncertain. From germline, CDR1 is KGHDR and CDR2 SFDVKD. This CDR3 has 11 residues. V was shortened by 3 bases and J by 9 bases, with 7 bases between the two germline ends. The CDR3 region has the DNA TGTGCCACCAGTGATGGGGATCCCCAGTACTTC. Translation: CATSDGDPQYF.

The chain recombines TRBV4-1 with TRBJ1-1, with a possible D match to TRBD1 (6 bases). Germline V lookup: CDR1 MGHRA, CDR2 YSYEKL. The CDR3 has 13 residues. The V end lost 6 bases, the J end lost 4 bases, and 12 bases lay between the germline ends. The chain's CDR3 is CASSQGRRTEAFF. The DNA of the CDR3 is TGCGCCAGCAGTCAGGGGCGTCGCACTGAAGCTTTCTTT.

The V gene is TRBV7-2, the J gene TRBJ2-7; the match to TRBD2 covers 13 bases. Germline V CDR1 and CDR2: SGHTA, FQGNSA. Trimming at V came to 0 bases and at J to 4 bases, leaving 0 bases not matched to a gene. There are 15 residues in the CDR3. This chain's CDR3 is CASSLAGLAGYEQYF. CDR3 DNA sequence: TGTGCCAGCAGCTTAGCGGGACTAGCGGGGTACGAGCAGTACTTC.

Here the CDR3 DNA reads TGTGCCAGCTCACCACCTGGCAGGAACTACGAGCAGTACTTC. Encoded protein: CASSPPGRNYEQYF. The chain is built from TRBV18 and TRBJ2-7; D uncertain. Germline V CDR1 and CDR2: KGHSH, LQKENI. V was trimmed by 0 bases and J by 3 bases, leaving 9 bases between them. This CDR3 comprises 14 residues.

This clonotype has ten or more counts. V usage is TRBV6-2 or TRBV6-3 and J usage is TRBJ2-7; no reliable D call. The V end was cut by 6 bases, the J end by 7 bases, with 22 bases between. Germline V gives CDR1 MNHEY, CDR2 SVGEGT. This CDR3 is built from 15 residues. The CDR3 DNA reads TGTGCCAGCAGCCCTCGACTCTCCGCTGGAAAGGAGCAGTACTTC. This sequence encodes CASSPRLSAGKEQYF.

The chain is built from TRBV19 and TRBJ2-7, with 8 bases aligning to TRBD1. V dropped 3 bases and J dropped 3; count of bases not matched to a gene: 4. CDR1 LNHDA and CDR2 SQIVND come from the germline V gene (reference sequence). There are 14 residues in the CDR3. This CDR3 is CASSIGTGDYEQYF. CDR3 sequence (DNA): TGTGCCAGTAGTATTGGGACAGGTGACTACGAGCAGTACTTC.

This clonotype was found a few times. DNA for the CDR3: TGTGCCAGCAGCTTAAGCGGGAGGGCCTCCCATGAGCAGTTCTTC. Translating gives CASSLSGRASHEQFF. J is TRBJ2-1 and V is TRBV7-6; 10 nucleotides match TRBD2. The CDR3 covers 15 residues. Germline CDR1 and CDR2: SGHVS and FNYEAQ. The ends lost 2 bases at V and 8 bases at J; junction bases unmatched: 6.

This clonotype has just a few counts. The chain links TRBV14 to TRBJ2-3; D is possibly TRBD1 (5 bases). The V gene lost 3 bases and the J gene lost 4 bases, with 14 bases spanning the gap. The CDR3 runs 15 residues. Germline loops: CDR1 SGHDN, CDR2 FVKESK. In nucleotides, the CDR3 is TGTGCCAGCAGCCATATAGGACATTCAGCAGATACGCAGTATTTT. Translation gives CASSHIGHSADTQYF.

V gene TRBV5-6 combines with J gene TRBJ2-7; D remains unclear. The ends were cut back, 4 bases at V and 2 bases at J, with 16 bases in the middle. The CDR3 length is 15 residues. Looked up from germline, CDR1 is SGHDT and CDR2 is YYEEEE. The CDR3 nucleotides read TGTGCCAGCAGCCCCCGGGCCCTTCGTACCTACGAGCAGTACTTC. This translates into CASSPRALRTYEQYF. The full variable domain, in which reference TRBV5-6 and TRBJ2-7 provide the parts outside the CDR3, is DAGVTQSPTHLIKTRGQQVTLRCSPKSGHDTVSWYQQALGQGPQFIFQYYEEEERQRGNFPDRFSGHQFPNYSSELNVNALLLGDSALYLCASSPRALRTYEQYFGPGTRLTVT.

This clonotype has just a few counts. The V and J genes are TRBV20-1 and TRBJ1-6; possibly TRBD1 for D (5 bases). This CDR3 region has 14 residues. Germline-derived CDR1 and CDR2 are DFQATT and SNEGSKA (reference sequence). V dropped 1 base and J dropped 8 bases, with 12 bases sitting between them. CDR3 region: CSARAAGIYSPLHF. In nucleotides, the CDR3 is TGCAGTGCTAGAGCAGCAGGGATCTATTCACCCCTCCACTTT.

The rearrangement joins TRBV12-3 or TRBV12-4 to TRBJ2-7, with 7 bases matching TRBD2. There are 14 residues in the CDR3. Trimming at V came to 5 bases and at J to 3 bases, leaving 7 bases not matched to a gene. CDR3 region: CASSQWGGVYEQYF. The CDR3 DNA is TGTGCCAGCAGTCAATGGGGGGGAGTCTACGAGCAGTACTTC.

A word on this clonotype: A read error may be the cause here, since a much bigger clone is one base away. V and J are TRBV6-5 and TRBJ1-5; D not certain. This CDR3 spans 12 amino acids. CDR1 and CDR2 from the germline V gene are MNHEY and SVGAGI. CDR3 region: CDSSYANQPQHF. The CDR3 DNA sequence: TGTGACAGCAGTTATGCGAATCAGCCCCAGCATTTT.

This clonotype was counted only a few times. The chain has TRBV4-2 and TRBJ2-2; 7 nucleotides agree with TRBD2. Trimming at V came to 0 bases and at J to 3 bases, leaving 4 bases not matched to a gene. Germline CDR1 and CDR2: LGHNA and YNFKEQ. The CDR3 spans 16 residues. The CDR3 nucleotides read TGTGCCAGCAGCCAAGAGACGGGAGGTCACACCGGGGAGCTGTTTTTT. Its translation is CASSQETGGHTGELFF.

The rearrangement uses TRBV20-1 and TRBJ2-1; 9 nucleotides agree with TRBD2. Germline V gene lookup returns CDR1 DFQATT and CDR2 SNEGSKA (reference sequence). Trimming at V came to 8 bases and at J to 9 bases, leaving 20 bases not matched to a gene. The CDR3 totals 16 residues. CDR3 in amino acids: CSSTGGGRASRSEQFF. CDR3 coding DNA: TGCAGTTCCACCGGTGGCGGGAGGGCCTCTCGTAGTGAGCAGTTCTTC.

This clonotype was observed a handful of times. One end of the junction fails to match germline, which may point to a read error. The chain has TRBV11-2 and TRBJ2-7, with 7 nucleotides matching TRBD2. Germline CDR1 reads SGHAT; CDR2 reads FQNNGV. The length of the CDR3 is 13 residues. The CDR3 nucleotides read TGTGCCAGCAGCTTAGATTTCGCGGGAGCCCCCTGCTTC. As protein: CASSLDFAGAPCF. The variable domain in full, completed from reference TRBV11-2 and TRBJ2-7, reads EAGVAQSPRYKIIEKRQSVAFWCNPISGHATLYWYQQILGQGPKLLIQFQNNGVVDDSQLPKDRFSAERLKGVDSTLKIQPAKLEDSAVYLCASSLDFAGAPCFGPGTRLTVT.

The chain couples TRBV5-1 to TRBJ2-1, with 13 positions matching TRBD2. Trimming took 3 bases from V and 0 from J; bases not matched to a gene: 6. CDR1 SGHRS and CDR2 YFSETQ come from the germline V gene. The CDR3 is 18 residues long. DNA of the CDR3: TGCGCCAGCAGCTCTCCGGGACTAGCGGGGCACTCCTACAATGAGCAGTTCTTC. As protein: CASSSPGLAGHSYNEQFF.

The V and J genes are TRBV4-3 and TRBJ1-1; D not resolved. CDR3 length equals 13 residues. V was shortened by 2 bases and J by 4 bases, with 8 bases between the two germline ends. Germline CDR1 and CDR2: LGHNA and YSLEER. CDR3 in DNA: TGCGCCAGCAGCCAATGGCTGGCCACTGAAGCTTTCTTT. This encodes CASSQWLATEAFF.

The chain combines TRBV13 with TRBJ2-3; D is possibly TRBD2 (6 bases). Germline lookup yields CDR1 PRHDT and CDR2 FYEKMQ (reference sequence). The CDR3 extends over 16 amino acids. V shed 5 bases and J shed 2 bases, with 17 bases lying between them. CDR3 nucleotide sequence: TGTGCCAGCAGCCCGCGACTAGATGGGCTCACAGATACGCAGTATTTT. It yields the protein CASSPRLDGLTDTQYF.

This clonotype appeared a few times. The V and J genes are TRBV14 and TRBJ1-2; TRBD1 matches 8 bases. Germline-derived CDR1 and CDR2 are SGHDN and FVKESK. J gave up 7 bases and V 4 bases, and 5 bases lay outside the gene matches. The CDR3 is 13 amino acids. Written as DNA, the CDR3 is TGTGCCAGCAGCCCGCAGGACAGGGCTGGCTACACCTTC. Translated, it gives CASSPQDRAGYTF.